This T cell receptor (beta chain) is from a study of post-analysis software for immune sequencing data. Points from the study as a whole: Patients used about 5 TRBV segments, including TRBV5-6, TRBV5-1 and TRBV20-1, more often than controls.

As for this clonotype: Its antigen is unknown.

Every TCR beta cDNA library bore unique molecular identifiers. TCRdb ran MiXCR on the PCR reads and lists one entry per CDR3 protein. The table shows roughly 800,000 distinct CDR3 sequences, with more than 45% occurring only once. V was shortened by 6 bases and J by 4 bases, with 15 bases between the two germline ends. The CDR3 runs to 13 residues. Germline V lookup: CDR1 DFQATT, CDR2 SNEGSKA (reference sequence). The chain combines TRBV20-1 with TRBJ2-5, with D possibly being TRBD2 (6 bases). Sequenced material: blood. This sequence originates from a girl aged 10 to 17 with multiple sclerosis. DNA for the CDR3: TGCAGTGCAATTCAGGGAGGAGGAGAGACCCAGTACTTC. Its protein is CSAIQGGGETQYF.